These 28 T cell receptor beta chains originate from one sample sequenced in a study of post-analysis software for immune sequencing data. Researchers reported that TCR beta cDNA libraries carried unique molecular identifiers. MiXCR was run by TCRdb on the PCR reads, yielding one entry per CDR3 protein. Seen here are fewer than 900,000 distinct CDR3 sequences, 35% to 55% observed once, and the top ten hold approximately 5%. Regarding the study as a whole: Patients used about 5 TRBV segments, including TRBV5-6, TRBV5-1 and TRBV20-1, more often than controls.

These receptors lack a known antigen. Sequencing input: blood. All receptors come from a girl aged 5 to 17 with multiple sclerosis.

The V gene is TRBV20-1, the J gene TRBJ2-7; 8 bases fit TRBD2. From germline, CDR1 is DFQATT and CDR2 SNEGSKA (reference sequence). The CDR3 is 16 amino acids. With 3 bases clipped from V and 4 bases from J, the junction kept 14 bases outside the gene matches. The CDR3 sequence: CSASLLTSGRGYEQYF. The CDR3 region has the DNA TGCAGTGCTAGCCTACTAACTAGCGGAAGGGGATACGAGCAGTACTTC.

This chain joins TRBV20-1 and TRBJ2-5; D is possibly TRBD1 or TRBD2 (5 bases each). V was clipped by 5 bases and J by 9 bases, with 28 bases between them. The CDR3 has 16 residues. CDR1 is DFQATT, CDR2 SNEGSKA, per germline (reference sequence). CDR3 residues: CSASILSVGTRGAQYF. The CDR3 coding sequence is TGCAGTGCTTCCATTCTCTCAGTGGGGACCAGAGGGGCCCAGTACTTC.

The V call is TRBV27, the J call TRBJ1-2; D uncertain. V was clipped by 5 bases and J by 2 bases, with 9 bases between them. The germline CDR1 and CDR2 sequences are MNHEY and SMNVEV (reference sequence). This CDR3 is built from 13 residues. The CDR3 DNA sequence: TGTGCCAGCAGTCAAAAAGACAACTATGGCTACACCTTC. Its translation: CASSQKDNYGYTF.

V usage is TRBV20-1 and J usage is TRBJ2-5, with D possibly being TRBD2 (5 bases). Germline loops: CDR1 DFQATT, CDR2 SNEGSKA (reference sequence). Deletions cut 6 bases from V and 1 base from J, with 21 bases between. The CDR3 loop spans 16 amino acids. The CDR3: CSALDRSEGPQETQYF. DNA of the CDR3: TGCAGTGCCCTAGACCGGAGCGAGGGCCCCCAAGAGACCCAGTACTTC.

Only one count was recorded for this clonotype. The V and J genes are TRBV7-3 and TRBJ2-6; tentatively, D is TRBD1 (5 bases). Per the germline V gene, CDR1 is SGHTA and CDR2 is FQGTGA. This CDR3 has 13 amino acids. Trimming removed 5 bases at V and 4 bases at J, with 6 bases between. Here the CDR3 reads CASSRTGANVLTF. Written as DNA, the CDR3 is TGTGCCAGCAGCCGGACAGGGGCCAACGTCCTGACTTTC.

This chain uses TRBV4-2 with TRBJ1-5; D uncertain. V dropped 0 bases and J dropped 0 bases, with 6 bases sitting between them. Germline lookup yields CDR1 LGHNA and CDR2 YNFKEQ. This CDR3 comprises 15 residues. The CDR3 region is CASSQEGSSNQPQHF. As DNA, the CDR3 is TGTGCCAGCAGCCAAGAAGGGAGTAGCAATCAGCCCCAGCATTTT.

The chain uses TRBV29-1 and TRBJ2-7; tentative D call: TRBD1 (8 bases). This CDR3 has 14 amino acids. Germline assignment: CDR1 SQVTM and CDR2 ANQGSEA. Trimming took 7 bases from V and 2 from J, leaving 18 bases between them. CDR3 DNA sequence: TGCAGCGCCGAGACAGGGGAGGGACCCTACGAGCAGTACTTC. Translated, it gives CSAETGEGPYEQYF.

This chain joins TRBV7-3 and TRBJ2-1; 10 nucleotides agree with TRBD2. This CDR3 is built from 15 residues. Per the germline V gene, CDR1 is SGHTA and CDR2 is FQGTGA. Trimming cost V 0 bases and J 6 bases; bases outside gene matches: 2. The CDR3 DNA reads TGTGCCAGCAGCTTAACTAGCGGGGGGCCCAATGAGCAGTTCTTC. This gives the protein CASSLTSGGPNEQFF.

The chain is built from TRBV6-1 and TRBJ2-3; 10 nucleotides match TRBD2. CDR3 length: 16 residues. J was trimmed by 1 base and V by 3 bases; bases with no gene match: 4. Germline CDR1 and CDR2: MNHNS and SASEGT. CDR3 in DNA: TGTGCCAGCAGTGAGATAGCGGGAGGCGGCACAGATACGCAGTATTTT. Protein product: CASSEIAGGGTDTQYF.

This clonotype has a handful of counts. The rearrangement joins TRBV12-3 or TRBV12-4 to TRBJ2-5, with D perhaps matching TRBD1 (6 bases). The ends were cut back, 2 bases at V and 5 bases at J, with 9 bases in the middle. This CDR3 region has 13 residues. CDR3 DNA: TGTGCCAGCAGTTTAATAAGGGGGGAGACCCAGTACTTC. This gives the protein CASSLIRGETQYF.

V gene TRBV15 combines with J gene TRBJ1-2; 9 positions agree with TRBD1. CDR1 is LNHNV and CDR2 is YYDKDF in the germline V gene (reference sequence). This CDR3 has 15 residues. Trimming at V came to 5 bases and at J to 4 bases, leaving 8 bases not matched to a gene. The CDR3 loop is CATSAPGTGSYGYTF. CDR3 DNA sequence: TGTGCCACCAGCGCCCCCGGGACAGGGTCCTATGGCTACACCTTC.

This chain uses TRBV12-3 or TRBV12-4 with TRBJ2-1; 7 bases align to TRBD2. The end of the DNA aligns better with TRBJ2-7, so the J call may be wrong. CDR3 length equals 14 residues. In DNA form, the CDR3 reads TGTGCCAGCAGGAGACTAGCCTCCTACAATGAGCAGTACTTC. Translating it yields CASRRLASYNEQYF.

This rearrangement joins TRBV5-1 to TRBJ2-1, with 11 bases matching TRBD2. The J call may be faulty, since TRBJ2-7 better matches the DNA end. The CDR3 totals 15 residues. The V gene's germline CDR1 is SGHRS and CDR2 YFSETQ. The CDR3 loop reads CASSAGLAGNNEQYF. DNA of the CDR3: TGCGCCAGCAGCGCCGGACTAGCGGGTAACAATGAGCAGTACTTC.

The gene calls are TRBV20-1 and TRBJ2-1; 14 bases align to TRBD2. V lost 2 bases and J lost 7; bases outside the gene matches: 4. In germline, CDR1 is DFQATT, CDR2 SNEGSKA (reference sequence). The CDR3 consists of 15 residues. CDR3 sequence (DNA): TGCAGTGCTAGATTGGGACTAGCGGGAGTGAATGAGCAGTTCTTC. Residues: CSARLGLAGVNEQFF.

This clonotype was detected only a few times. CDR3 region: CASSLDGQGNYGYTF. CDR3 bases: TGTGCCAGCAGCTTAGATGGACAGGGAAACTATGGCTACACCTTC. The J gene is TRBJ1-2, the V gene TRBV7-9; TRBD1 agrees at 8 bases. Germline V lookup: CDR1 SEHNR, CDR2 FQNEAQ (reference sequence). With V trimmed by 1 base and J by 2 bases, 3 bases remained unmatched. The CDR3 is made up of 15 amino acids.

V and J are TRBV24-1 and TRBJ2-2, with D hard to call. Trimming shortened V by 3 bases and J by 6 bases, and 10 bases separated the two germline ends. CDR3 length: 14 amino acids. In germline, CDR1 is KGHDR, CDR2 SFDVKD. CDR3: CATSDGVVAGELFF. The CDR3 DNA reads as TGTGCCACCAGTGATGGTGTAGTGGCCGGGGAGCTGTTTTTT.

This clonotype has just a few counts. The rearrangement joins TRBV11-3 to TRBJ2-5, with 7 positions matching TRBD2. The J call may not be correct, given that the DNA end is closer to TRBJ2-7. The CDR3 loop spans 15 amino acids. The V gene's germline CDR1 is SGHNT and CDR2 YENEEA. In nucleotides, the CDR3 is TGTGCCAGCAGCACCCGGACTAGTGGTGTCCACGAGCAGTACTTC. This gives the protein CASSTRTSGVHEQYF.

CDR3 residues: CASSALAGAMYNEQFF. DNA of the CDR3: TGTGCCAGCAGTGCCCTAGCGGGAGCAATGTACAATGAGCAGTTCTTC. The V gene is TRBV6-1, the J gene TRBJ2-1, with 10 bases identical to TRBD2. There are 16 residues in the CDR3. With 4 bases clipped from V and 4 bases from J, the junction kept 7 bases outside the gene matches. From germline, CDR1 is MNHNS and CDR2 SASEGT.

This clonotype was observed a handful of times. A read error may produce the germline difference seen at one junction end. The chain uses TRBV27 and TRBJ2-1, with 9 bases aligning to TRBD2. CDR3 size: 13 residues. Germline V gene data show CDR1 as MNHEY and CDR2 as SMNVEV (reference sequence). CDR3 bases: TGCGGGTCGGCGGGAGGGACACACAATGAGCAGTTCTTC. Encoded protein: CGSAGGTHNEQFF.

The chain has TRBV2 and TRBJ2-1; TRBD2 matches at 12 bases. The CDR3 has 16 amino acids. Germline-derived CDR1 and CDR2 are SNHLY and FYNNEI. The V segment lost 6 bases and the J segment 5 bases; nucleotides outside the gene matches: 8. CDR3 nucleotides: TGTGCCAGCAGGTCTAGCGGGAGGGCCCAGGACAATGAGCAGTTCTTC. This translates into CASRSSGRAQDNEQFF.

V is TRBV7-9 and J is TRBJ2-3; no clear D gene. Deletions cut 2 bases from V and 4 bases from J, with 16 bases between. Per the germline V gene, CDR1 is SEHNR and CDR2 is FQNEAQ (reference sequence). The CDR3 covers 16 residues. Written as DNA, the CDR3 is TGTGCCAGCAGCTTATGGTCTGACGGTCTGTCAGATACGCAGTATTTT. This sequence encodes CASSLWSDGLSDTQYF.

This clonotype has just a few counts. This sequence joins TRBV6-2 or TRBV6-3 and TRBJ2-5; 14 positions match TRBD2. The CDR3 totals 15 residues. Germline assignment: CDR1 MNHEY and CDR2 SVGEGT. After removal of 10 bases from V and 1 base from J, the junction contained 5 bases not matched to a gene. This CDR3 is CATWGTSGSQETQYF. CDR3 DNA: TGTGCCACTTGGGGGACTAGCGGGAGCCAAGAGACCCAGTACTTC.

The chain links TRBV6-1 to TRBJ1-1; TRBD1 is a possible D gene (6 bases). CDR1 and CDR2 from the germline V gene are MNHNS and SASEGT. This CDR3 region has 13 residues. V lost 6 bases and J lost 7, with 15 bases in between. The CDR3 protein is CASSPIIRGEAFF. CDR3 DNA: TGTGCCAGCAGCCCAATCATCAGGGGTGAAGCTTTCTTT.

At least ten counts were recorded for this clonotype. CDR3: CASSLAGTSYEQYF. The DNA for the CDR3 is TGCGCCAGCAGCTTGGCAGGTACCAGCTACGAGCAGTACTTC. The genes are TRBV5-1 and TRBJ2-7, with no clear D. V lost 0 bases to trimming and J lost 3 bases, with 10 bases between them. From germline, CDR1 is SGHRS and CDR2 YFSETQ. CDR3 size: 14 residues.

There are a few counts of this clonotype. The V call is TRBV12-3 or TRBV12-4, the J call TRBJ2-6; 8 bases fit TRBD1. This CDR3 comprises 18 residues. V lost 3 bases, J lost 1 base, and 8 bases stayed unmatched. CDR3 coding DNA: TGTGCCAGCAGTTTCTGGACAGGGAAGAGTTCTGGGGCCAACGTCCTGACTTTC. Translating it yields CASSFWTGKSSGANVLTF.

J is TRBJ2-2 and V is TRBV4-1, with 8 bases lining up with TRBD2. V lost 0 bases, J lost 2 bases, and 5 bases stayed unmatched. The CDR3 length is 17 residues. Germline-derived CDR1 and CDR2 are MGHRA and YSYEKL. CDR3 loop: CASSQDQLAVNTGELFF. The CDR3 DNA sequence: TGCGCCAGCAGCCAAGATCAACTAGCGGTTAACACCGGGGAGCTGTTTTTT.

This clonotype has only a few counts. The rearrangement joins TRBV12-3 or TRBV12-4 to TRBJ2-1, with 13 nucleotides matching TRBD2. The junction had 7 bases not matched to a gene; V was cut back by 5 bases and J by 9 bases. The CDR3 length is 15 residues. The CDR3 sequence: CASSPGLAGEVEQFF. CDR3 DNA: TGTGCCAGCAGTCCAGGACTAGCGGGAGAAGTTGAGCAGTTCTTC.

The J gene is TRBJ2-3, the V gene TRBV27, with D maybe TRBD1 (6 bases). The CDR3 totals 14 residues. Germline values: CDR1 MNHEY, CDR2 SMNVEV (reference sequence). Trimming pared 3 bases from V and 8 bases from J, leaving 15 bases between. The CDR3 sequence is CASSFGQGTATQYF. CDR3 in DNA: TGTGCCAGCAGTTTCGGGCAGGGGACGGCTACGCAGTATTTT.